The table lists the clone carrying this T cell receptor (beta chain) with many counts. The antigen is undetermined. The sample is drawn from a study of blood T cells in healthy people across ages. Study outcomes and limitations: Strong correlation existed between TCR beta diversity and naive T cell percentage. A greater number of naive CD4+ cells and higher diversity distinguished long-lived donors from aged donors.

The CDR3 is 13 amino acids. V was cut by 5 bases and J by 5 bases, with 13 bases left in between. Germline-derived CDR1 and CDR2 are SGHRS and YFSETQ. A sample-barcoded 5' primer and a J-beta primer mix were used in a second PCR of roughly 6 to 12 cycles. MiXCR was run by TCRdb on the 5' RACE reads, yielding one entry per CDR3 protein. The data hold roughly 500,000 distinct CDR3 sequences, with about 25% observed a single time. This same sample was also taken into another study, of T cells of mothers and their children. From that study: Each mother yielded more than 10 million TCR beta CDR3 reads. Each child yielded roughly 2.9 million reads.

The rearrangement links TRBV5-1 to TRBJ2-5, with D uncertain. The clonotype comes from a boy younger than 18 in good health. Sequencing was done on a sample of blood. As DNA, the CDR3 is TGCGCCAGCAGTCACCCGGGTGGGGAGACCCAGTACTTC. Encoded protein: CASSHPGGETQYF.